Below, one T cell receptor beta chain is given with its context. Its target antigen remains unknown. No base quality values were provided; no much bigger clone lies one nucleotide off. This specimen belongs to a study of CD8 T cells in ankylosing spondylitis listed by TCRdb under 2017. Turning to the overall study: T cell receptor beta repertoires were profiled in healthy donors and ankylosing spondylitis patients so that disease-linked TCR variants could be found. In total, the full study cohort was made up of roughly 110 healthy donors and 20 to 25 ankylosing spondylitis patients. Samples of peripheral blood were taken, and for ankylosing spondylitis patients, synovial fluid was collected as well. Results and caveats for the whole study, not just this receptor: In peripheral blood, the disease-linked clones were found at relatively low frequencies and had a CD8+ phenotype. Some TCR beta motif variants had previously been reported in synovial fluid and blood of reactive arthritis patients, which suggested common disease-initiation mechanisms. A TCR beta motif of several highly homologous amino acid variants appeared characteristic of blood from ankylosing spondylitis patients. The disease-linked clones were reported to be significantly enriched in matched synovial fluid samples from ankylosing spondylitis patients.

CDR1 and CDR2, per the germline V gene, are SGHRS and YFSETQ. Trimming accounts for 3 bases at V and 6 bases at J, while the number of junction bases matched to no gene is 6. The CDR3 starts with the cysteine, ends with the phenylalanine, and has 15 residues. Solely the CDR3 DNA is kept, with 45 bases framed from the first base. TCRdb shows the sequencer as Illumina HiSeq 2500. Quantitative 5'-RACE with molecular barcodes was used to prepare TCR beta libraries. The original methods were these. Disease-linked TCR variants were identified with a new computational method built on a probabilistic model of VDJ rearrangement. Clones were called with MiXCR by TCRdb after fastp trimmed the public reads at Q25, and only in-frame beta chains were retained. Duplicate CDR3 protein sequences are folded into a single record with the most common DNA and genes. The V and J calls and clone size are TCRdb's, not the authors'. Present in this sample are about 200,000 distinct CDR3 sequences, roughly 13% of which were seen just once. The top ten hold more than 15% of the sample.

The chain joins TRBV5-1 to TRBJ1-5; 10 junctional bases match TRBD1. Material for sequencing was blood, either unsorted or a sorted T cell fraction (not recorded which). The TCR sequence derives from a male donor with ankylosing spondylitis or in good health (not recorded which). The CDR3 reads CASSWTGGTGQPQHF. The DNA reads as follows: TGCGCCAGCAGCTGGACAGGGGGAACAGGTCAGCCCCAGCATTTT.